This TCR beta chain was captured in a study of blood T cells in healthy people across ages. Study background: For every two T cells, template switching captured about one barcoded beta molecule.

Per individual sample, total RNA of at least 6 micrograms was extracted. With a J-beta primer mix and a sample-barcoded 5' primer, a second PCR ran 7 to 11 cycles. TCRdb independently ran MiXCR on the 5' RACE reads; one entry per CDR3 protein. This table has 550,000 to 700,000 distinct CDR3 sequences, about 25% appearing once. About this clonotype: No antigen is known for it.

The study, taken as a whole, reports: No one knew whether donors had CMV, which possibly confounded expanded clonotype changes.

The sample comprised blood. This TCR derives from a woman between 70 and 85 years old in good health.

CDR3 region: CASSPILSVRGRDTEAFF. The CDR3 DNA reads TGTGCCAGCAGCCCTATATTATCCGTCAGGGGGCGGGACACTGAAGCTTTCTTT. The J gene is TRBJ1-1, the V gene TRBV7-2; 8 bases agree with TRBD1. Unmatched junction bases numbered 17, after V lost 5 bases and J lost 3 bases. This CDR3 contains 18 residues. Germline V CDR1 and CDR2: SGHTA, FQGNSA.